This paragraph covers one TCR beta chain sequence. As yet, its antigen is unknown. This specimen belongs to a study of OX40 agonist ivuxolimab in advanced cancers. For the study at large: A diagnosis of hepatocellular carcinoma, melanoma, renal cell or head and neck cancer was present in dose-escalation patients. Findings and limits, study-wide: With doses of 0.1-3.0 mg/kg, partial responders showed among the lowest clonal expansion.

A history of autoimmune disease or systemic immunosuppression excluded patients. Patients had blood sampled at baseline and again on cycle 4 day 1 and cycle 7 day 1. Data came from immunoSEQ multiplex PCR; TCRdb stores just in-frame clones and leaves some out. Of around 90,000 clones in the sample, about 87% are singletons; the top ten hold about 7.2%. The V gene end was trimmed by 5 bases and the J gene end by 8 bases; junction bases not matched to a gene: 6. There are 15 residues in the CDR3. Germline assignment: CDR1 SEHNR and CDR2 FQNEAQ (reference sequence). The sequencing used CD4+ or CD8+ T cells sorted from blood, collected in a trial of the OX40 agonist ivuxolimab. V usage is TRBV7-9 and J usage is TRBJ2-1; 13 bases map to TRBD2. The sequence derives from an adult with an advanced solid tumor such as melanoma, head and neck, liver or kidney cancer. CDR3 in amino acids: CASSQTSGGEYEQFF. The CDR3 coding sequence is TGTGCCAGCAGCCAAACTAGCGGGGGGGAGTATGAGCAGTTCTTC.